A single sample is the source of the 19 T cell receptor beta chains below, sequenced in a study of shared clonotypes between healthy human individuals. Profiling relied on immunoSEQ multiplex PCR, and the TCRdb table lists in-frame clones only, not all of them. The sample has about 100,000 clones, 68% seen once. What was sequenced was memory CD8+ T cells sorted from blood. Specified subset: CD45RO+ cells pooled with CCR7-negative TemRA cells. These receptors were collected from a man younger than 40 in good health.

This chain uses TRBV6-1 with TRBJ1-4; TRBD1 is a possible D gene (6 bases). Germline lookup yields CDR1 MNHNS and CDR2 SASEGT. The CDR3 runs 14 residues. V lost 6 bases, J lost 7 bases, and 15 bases lay in between. This chain's CDR3 is CASRTLQGLEKLFF. DNA for the CDR3: TGTGCCAGCAGGACCTTACAGGGACTTGAAAAACTGTTTTTT.

V gene TRBV19 combines with J gene TRBJ2-1, with D possibly TRBD2 on 6 matching bases. The germline V and J ends were trimmed by 6 bases and 0 bases, with 18 bases remaining between them. Germline V gene data show CDR1 as LNHDA and CDR2 as SQIVND (reference sequence). This CDR3 has 17 residues. The CDR3 is CASSPSSGELSYNEQFF. CDR3 DNA sequence: TGTGCCAGTAGCCCGTCTTCGGGAGAGCTCTCCTACAATGAGCAGTTCTTC.

This clone was observed a handful of times. The chain links TRBV7-2 to TRBJ2-1; D gene ambiguous. Germline-derived CDR1 and CDR2 are SGHTA and FQGNSA. This CDR3 has 13 amino acids. The V and J ends lost 2 bases and 3 bases respectively, with 5 bases between them. In DNA, the CDR3 is TGTGCCAGCAGCTTAATGGTCTACAATGAGCAGTTCTTC. It translates to CASSLMVYNEQFF.

In its sample, this clone is medium-sized. This sequence joins TRBV9 and TRBJ2-7, with D possibly TRBD1 on 6 matching bases. The V and J ends lost 0 bases and 6 bases respectively, with 10 bases between them. This CDR3 contains 13 residues. Germline V lookup: CDR1 SGDLS, CDR2 YYNGEE. The CDR3 DNA sequence: TGTGCCAGCAGCGTAGAAAGGACAGCCGAGCAGTACTTC. Its translation is CASSVERTAEQYF.

The rearrangement links TRBV30 to TRBJ2-5; D is unresolved. CDR1 and CDR2 (germline): GTSNPN, SVGIG (reference sequence). V was trimmed by 5 bases and J by 0 bases, leaving 16 bases between them. The CDR3 has 15 amino acids. CDR3 protein: CAWSKGGWYQETQYF. The CDR3, as DNA: TGTGCCTGGTCGAAGGGCGGATGGTACCAAGAGACCCAGTACTTC.

The CDR3 reads CAISPKLLYEQYF. DNA for the CDR3: TGTGCCATCAGTCCCAAACTACTCTACGAGCAGTACTTC. This sequence joins TRBV10-3 and TRBJ2-7; D ambiguous. The CDR3 spans 13 residues. Looked up from germline, CDR1 is ENHRY and CDR2 is SYGVKD. V lost 5 bases and J 3 bases, leaving 11 bases between the germline ends.

A few counts support this clone. This rearrangement joins TRBV19 to TRBJ2-7; 8 nucleotides line up with TRBD2. The ends lost 10 bases at V and 6 bases at J; junction bases unmatched: 14. The CDR3 covers 14 residues. The germline gives CDR1 LNHDA, CDR2 SQIVND (reference sequence). CDR3 DNA sequence: TGTGCCACCTCACCGGGACTAGGATCTTTCGAGCAGTACTTC. Translated, it gives CATSPGLGSFEQYF.

The table lists this clone with a few counts. This chain uses TRBV7-9 with TRBJ2-1; 8 nucleotides agree with TRBD2. Unmatched junction bases numbered 9, after V lost 4 bases and J lost 7 bases. This CDR3 is built from 15 residues. CDR1 is SEHNR, CDR2 FQNEAQ, per germline (reference sequence). Here the CDR3 DNA reads TGTGCCAGCAGCTACCGGGAGGGCCAGGTAAATGAGCAGTTCTTC. It codes for CASSYREGQVNEQFF. Full variable domain (rest looked up from reference TRBV7-9 and TRBJ2-1): DTGVSQNPRHKITKRGQNVTFRCDPISEHNRLYWYRQTLGQGPEFLTYFQNEAQLEKSRLLSDRFSAERPKGSFSTLEIQRTEQGDSAMYLCASSYREGQVNEQFFGPGTRLTVL.

The chain is built from TRBV11-1 and TRBJ2-5, with 7 bases that match TRBD1. V lost 1 base and J lost 4; bases outside the gene matches: 3. Germline assignment: CDR1 SGHAT and CDR2 FQDESV (reference sequence). The CDR3 has 14 residues. The CDR3 DNA is TGTGCCAGCAGCTTAGGACAGGGAATAGAGACCCAGTACTTC. It yields the protein CASSLGQGIETQYF.

This clone was detected only a few times. The genes are TRBV27 and TRBJ2-1; TRBD2 matches at 12 bases. The CDR3 has 15 residues. Germline assignment: CDR1 MNHEY and CDR2 SMNVEV (reference sequence). With V trimmed by 5 bases and J by 10 bases, 9 bases remained unmatched. The CDR3 DNA sequence: TGTGCCAGCAGTCCGGCTAGCGGGAGGGCCCTCGAGCAGTTCTTC. This gives the protein CASSPASGRALEQFF.

V usage is TRBV28 and J usage is TRBJ2-7, with TRBD1 identical over 7 bases. The CDR3 length is 14 residues. The V gene's germline CDR1 is MDHEN and CDR2 SYDVKM. V shed 5 bases and J 1 base; nucleotides not matched to a gene: 5. CDR3 sequence (DNA): TGTGCCAGCAGTAGGGGGCTGAGGTCCTACGAGCAGTACTTC. This codes for CASSRGLRSYEQYF.

In this sample, this clone turned up many times. Other DNA sequences from this sample encode an identical CDR3 as well. The chain joins TRBV7-8 to TRBJ2-1, with unresolved D. CDR1 is SGHVS, CDR2 FQNEAQ, per germline. CDR3 length: 15 residues. V lost 1 base to trimming and J lost 0 bases, with 7 bases between them. CDR3 nucleotides: TGTGCCAGCAGCTTAGGACCCAGCTCCTACAATGAGCAGTTCTTC. Protein: CASSLGPSSYNEQFF.

This rearrangement joins TRBV28 to TRBJ1-4; D is perhaps TRBD1 (5 bases). The V end lost 6 bases, the J end lost 0 bases, and 11 bases lay between the germline ends. The CDR3 is 15 amino acids. Germline CDR1 MDHEN, CDR2 SYDVKM. CDR3 in DNA: TGTGCCAGCAGATCGCAGGGTGCAACTAATGAAAAACTGTTTTTT. Translating gives CASRSQGATNEKLFF.

The chain is built from TRBV5-4 and TRBJ2-7, with no clear D. Trimming cost V 2 bases and J 6 bases, with 12 bases left between them. This CDR3 has 13 amino acids. Germline V gene sequence: CDR1 SGHNT, CDR2 YYREEE (reference sequence). The CDR3 spells CASSLQVPGEQYF. The CDR3 DNA reads as TGTGCCAGCAGCTTACAAGTACCGGGCGAGCAGTACTTC.

The CDR3 is CASSLEGTSSYEQYF. CDR3 nucleotide sequence: TGTGCCAGCAGCCTAGAAGGGACTAGCTCCTACGAGCAGTACTTC. This chain joins TRBV7-2 and TRBJ2-7; 8 bases line up with TRBD2. The CDR3 covers 15 residues. The germline V gene encodes CDR1 SGHTA and CDR2 FQGNSA. The J segment lost 0 bases and the V segment lost 5 bases, leaving 6 bases of the junction unmatched.

This clone was detected ten times or more. The rearrangement uses TRBV21-1 and TRBJ2-7; TRBD2 is the table's D call, not checked against the DNA. TRBV21-1 is noted as a pseudogene. The CDR3 is made up of 13 amino acids. The CDR3 is CASGGRLSYEQYF. CDR3 nucleotides: TGTGCCAGCGGAGGGAGGTTATCCTACGAGCAGTACTTC.

J is TRBJ2-2 and V is TRBV23-1; D is ambiguous. TRBV23-1 is an open reading frame whose function is uncertain. Trimming took 4 bases from V and 1 from J, leaving 7 bases between them. The CDR3 length is 14 residues. CDR3 sequence reads: CASSLAENTGELFF. CDR3 sequence (DNA): TGCGCCAGCAGTCTTGCGGAGAACACCGGGGAGCTGTTTTTT.

V gene TRBV7-9 combines with J gene TRBJ2-7, with D maybe TRBD2 (7 bases). The ends were cut back, 1 base at V and 4 bases at J, with 14 bases in the middle. This CDR3 spans 15 amino acids. Germline-derived CDR1 and CDR2 are SEHNR and FQNEAQ (reference sequence). CDR3 DNA sequence: TGTGCCAGCAGCTTAGGGGGGGGCGCAGGGTACGAGCAGTACTTC. This codes for CASSLGGGAGYEQYF.

The chain is built from TRBV7-9 and TRBJ1-1; no definite D call. The CDR3 spans 12 residues. In germline, CDR1 is SEHNR, CDR2 FQNEAQ (reference sequence). V was clipped by 2 bases and J by 7 bases, with 8 bases between them. CDR3 coding DNA: TGTGCCAGCAGCTTATCGGGAGGTGAAGCTTTCTTT. Translating it yields CASSLSGGEAFF.